This is a list of T cell receptor beta chains from one sample in a study of a mutant IDH1 vaccine in newly diagnosed glioma. TCRdb keeps only in-frame clones here, not all; method: immunoSEQ multiplex PCR. The sample shows roughly 60,000 clones, about 85% of them seen only once. These TCRs' antigens remain unknown. Sequencing was performed on PBMCs, taken from a glioma patient whose treatment included an IDH1 peptide vaccine. The origin of the receptors is a man aged 25 to 45 with glioma. Each CDR3 is given without its conserved first and last residue.

J gene	V gene	CDR3 protein
TRBJ1-1	TRBV7-2	ASSLVGGGGTEAF
TRBJ1-3	TRBV4-2	ASSRGQLSSGNTIY
TRBJ1-4	TRBV9	ASSPSGVNEKLF
TRBJ2-3	TRBV5-1	ASRQGQGGWDTQY
TRBJ2-3	TRBV19	ASRSSGTGGPFTQY
TRBJ2-1	TRBV7-2	ASSLEIAGGRNEQF
TRBJ1-2	TRBV5-6	ASSFYRILRGYT
TRBJ2-3	TRBV6-1	ASSETSGGGTDTQY
TRBJ2-7	TRBV28	ASSLSTAGFGYEQY
TRBJ2-7	TRBV5-6	ASSSGTGTYEQY
TRBJ1-2	TRBV5-1	ASSLSFGTANSRYT
TRBJ1-3	TRBV5-4	ASSRETGFRGNTIY
TRBJ1-1	TRBV7-9	ASSFEGGPSSEAF
TRBJ1-1	TRBV7-9	ASSLEVGLAEAF
TRBJ2-3	TRBV7-7	ASSPQGQSTDTQY
TRBJ2-7	TRBV5-1	ASSDHRTGDEQY
TRBJ2-5	TRBV5-1	ASSPGGEQETQY
TRBJ1-5	TRBV18	ATSTAGQGSAQPQH
TRBJ1-2	TRBV27	ASTRNPGQGIGDYGYT
TRBJ1-4	TRBV6-1	ASSGPGRVSNEKLF
TRBJ2-5	TRBV7-9	ASSPQLAGGLQETQY
TRBJ2-2	TRBV27	ASKLGTLNTGELF
TRBJ1-1	TRBV7-8	ASSNPWNTEAF
TRBJ1-1	TRBV2	ASSDRGNTEAF
TRBJ2-7	TRBV5-4	ASSFREGNEQY
TRBJ2-5	TRBV18	ASSPPGQQETQY
TRBJ2-5	TRBV27	ASSPGTSSQETQY
TRBJ2-1	TRBV2	ASSESRYNEQF
TRBJ2-7	TRBV6-5	ASSYSKKVGYEQY
TRBJ2-6	TRBV2	ASSSMGGGANVLT
TRBJ2-1	TRBV1	TSSQAGLAKISYNEQF
TRBJ1-1	TRBV5-1	ASSVTNPTNTEAF
TRBJ2-1	TRBV18	ASSPTSGVLNEQF
TRBJ2-1	TRBV11-1	ASSFVSGSFDEQF
TRBJ2-7	TRBV4-2	ASSPGGYEQY
TRBJ2-5	TRBV11-2	ASNLYTGFQETQY
TRBJ2-3	TRBV10-3	AFSISNTDTQY
TRBJ2-1	TRBV5-1	ASSPSGSSSYNEQF
TRBJ1-4	TRBV4-2	ASSKRGQGAPAEKLF
TRBJ2-5	TRBV4-1	ASSLHSTSPETQY
TRBJ2-7	TRBV2	ASKGTSGKYEQY
TRBJ2-2	TRBV11-3	ASSARGYGELF
TRBJ2-3	TRBV18	ASSPLDWVAGSSTDTQY
TRBJ2-7	TRBV29-1	SVGELGGHKRTFPYEQY
TRBJ2-1	TRBV19	ARATGGPYNEQF
TRBJ1-6	TRBV4-2	ASSQEGARGNSPLH
TRBJ2-5	TRBV6-1	ASTPQGGETQY
TRBJ2-7	TRBV11-2	ASSTTGGSYEQY
TRBJ2-1	TRBV29-1	SADRQGAYNEQF
TRBJ1-1	TRBV4-1	ASSQARTGWPEAF
TRBJ2-4	TRBV4-2	ASSQGEEGYIQY
TRBJ2-3	TRBV10-2	ASSELGGISTDTQY
TRBJ2-7	TRBV19	ASSPPLGDISYEQY
TRBJ1-1	TRBV4-2	ASSQAAGAGAF
TRBJ2-3	TRBV25-1	ASSESQGALTDTQY
TRBJ1-1	TRBV27	ASSLPGSGAF
TRBJ2-1	TRBV6-1	ASSELAGGYNEQF
TRBJ2-5	TRBV7-2	ASSLGGRVRETQY
TRBJ2-3	TRBV5-1	ASSLGTGGSRRTDTQY
TRBJ1-6	TRBV5-8	ASSLSTNSPLH